The rows below give T cell receptor beta chains drawn from one sample of a study of blood T cell repertoires in COVID-19. Assay used: immunoSEQ multiplex PCR; TCRdb lists only in-frame clones, some missing. The sample has tens of thousands of clones, over 80% seen once. The sample taken for sequencing was peripheral blood. These receptors were taken from a man in his fifties or sixties with acute or convalescent COVID-19. Each CDR3 is given with its conserved first and last residue. The order of the fields is D gene, V gene, clone size, J gene, CDR3 protein, CDR3 DNA. A D gene is named only where the DNA matches it firmly. Size values are once, few and many counts, or a class for expanded clones, and some rows have none.

D gene: TRBD1
V gene: TRBV25-1
clone size: -
J gene: TRBJ1-4
CDR3 protein: CASSADRGNNEKLFF
CDR3 DNA: TGTGCCAGCAGTGCGGACAGGGGAAACAATGAAAAACTGTTTTTT

D gene: TRBD1
V gene: TRBV19
clone size: -
J gene: TRBJ2-3
CDR3 protein: CASCGQGQQWGPQYF
CDR3 DNA: TGTGCCAGTTGCGGACAGGGCCAACAGTGGGGCCCGCAGTATTTT

D gene: -
V gene: TRBV28
clone size: -
J gene: TRBJ2-7
CDR3 protein: CASSFNYEQYF
CDR3 DNA: TGTGCCAGCAGTTTCAACTACGAGCAGTACTTC

D gene: TRBD1
V gene: TRBV28
clone size: -
J gene: TRBJ1-2
CDR3 protein: CASKHGTVYGYTF
CDR3 DNA: TGTGCCAGCAAACACGGGACAGTTTATGGCTACACCTTC

D gene: -
V gene: TRBV5-6
clone size: -
J gene: TRBJ2-7
CDR3 protein: CASSLGGGLAQYF
CDR3 DNA: TGTGCCAGCAGCTTGGGGGGAGGCCTCGCGCAGTACTTC

D gene: -
V gene: TRBV5-6
clone size: -
J gene: TRBJ2-5
CDR3 protein: CASSRGTSYQETQYF
CDR3 DNA: TGTGCCAGCAGCCGCGGGACTTCGTACCAAGAGACCCAGTACTTC

D gene: TRBD1
V gene: TRBV2
clone size: -
J gene: TRBJ1-4
CDR3 protein: CATARDRQNEKLFF
CDR3 DNA: TGTGCCACCGCTCGGGACAGGCAAAATGAAAAACTGTTTTTT

D gene: TRBD2
V gene: TRBV27
clone size: -
J gene: TRBJ2-1
CDR3 protein: CASRASGRLGQFF
CDR3 DNA: TGTGCCAGCAGGGCTAGCGGGAGGTTGGGGCAGTTCTTC

D gene: TRBD2
V gene: TRBV3-1/TRBV3-2
clone size: few
J gene: TRBJ2-1
CDR3 protein: CASSPRLATNEQFF
CDR3 DNA: TGTGCCAGCAGCCCCCGACTAGCAACCAATGAGCAGTTCTTC

D gene: -
V gene: TRBV7-9
clone size: -
J gene: TRBJ1-6
CDR3 protein: CASSSLNPGLSPLHF
CDR3 DNA: TGTGCCAGCAGCTCACTGAACCCGGGACTCTCACCCCTCCACTTT

D gene: -
V gene: TRBV19
clone size: few
J gene: TRBJ1-3
CDR3 protein: CASSIVAGTSGNTIYF
CDR3 DNA: TGTGCCAGTAGTATTGTTGCCGGGACTTCTGGAAACACCATATATTTT

D gene: -
V gene: TRBV9
clone size: few
J gene: TRBJ2-6
CDR3 protein: CASSTTGSGANVLTF
CDR3 DNA: TGTGCCAGCAGCACTACAGGGTCCGGGGCCAACGTCCTGACTTTC

D gene: -
V gene: TRBV29-1
clone size: once
J gene: TRBJ1-2
CDR3 protein: CSVGYVGERDGYTF
CDR3 DNA: TGCAGCGTTGGATACGTCGGGGAACGGGATGGCTACACCTTC

D gene: TRBD1
V gene: TRBV14
clone size: -
J gene: TRBJ2-5
CDR3 protein: CASSQVTGGQETQYF
CDR3 DNA: TGTGCCAGCAGCCAAGTCACAGGGGGCCAAGAGACCCAGTACTTC

D gene: TRBD1
V gene: TRBV28
clone size: -
J gene: TRBJ2-3
CDR3 protein: CASSLLGGQGLDTQYF
CDR3 DNA: TGTGCCAGCAGCCTGTTAGGGGGACAGGGGCTGGATACGCAGTATTTT

D gene: -
V gene: TRBV19
clone size: -
J gene: TRBJ2-5
CDR3 protein: CASSTPGEWETQYF
CDR3 DNA: TGTGCCAGTAGTACCCCAGGGGAATGGGAGACCCAGTACTTC

D gene: TRBD2
V gene: TRBV7-2
clone size: -
J gene: TRBJ2-4
CDR3 protein: CASSPQAGGRSLAKNIQYF
CDR3 DNA: TGTGCCAGCAGCCCTCAAGCCGGCGGGAGGTCTTTAGCCAAAAACATTCAGTACTTC

D gene: TRBD1
V gene: TRBV27
clone size: -
J gene: TRBJ1-1
CDR3 protein: CASRRQGSHPEAFF
CDR3 DNA: TGTGCCAGCAGGAGACAGGGAAGTCATCCTGAAGCTTTCTTT